The entry below gives a single T cell receptor beta chain sequence along with its context. Its antigen remains unknown. This sample stems from a study of shared clonotypes between healthy human individuals. Overall study findings and caveats: The researchers took only blood, and tissue repertoires probably look different. Sequencing depth was expected to affect clonotype sharing among donors.

Those who donated, Caucasian adults without exception, all lived in Nashville, Tennessee. The V gene's germline CDR1 is SNHLY and CDR2 FYNNEI. This CDR3 region has 12 residues. Between the trimmed V and J ends, which lost 6 bases and 3 bases, there was a span of 8 bases. Sequencing used immunoSEQ multiplex PCR; TCRdb keeps in-frame clones, though not all of them. The table records around 1,000,000 clones, approximately 80% of them present only once. This chain connects TRBV2 to TRBJ2-5; D gene uncertain. Specimen: memory CD4+ T cells from PBMCs. Subset indicated: CD45RA-negative fraction. This sequence originates from a man aged 18 to 35 in good health. Some clones in this sample may be carry-over from other donors' samples. The CDR3 DNA follows: TGTGCCAGCAGCGCCACAAAAGAGACCCAGTACTTC. Translating it yields CASSATKETQYF.